Listed below are T cell receptor beta chains from one sample, sequenced in a study of cytomegalovirus exposure and HLA in healthy donors. Libraries were prepared by immunoSEQ multiplex PCR; TCRdb keeps only in-frame clonotypes and omits some of them. The repertoire holds approximately 120,000 clones, with 73% as singletons. Sequenced input: PBMCs. Source of these receptors: a man aged 55-75 years in good health and CMV-seropositive. CDR3s include the opening cysteine and the closing phenylalanine or tryptophan. The D gene is left open where the match is weak. Clone size is stated in some rows and not others, as once, few, many or a class when expanded.

CDR3 protein: CASSSNGGGEETQYF
CDR3 DNA: TGTGCCAGCAGCTCTAATGGAGGGGGGGAGGAGACCCAGTACTTC
clone size: -
V gene: TRBV7-2
J gene: TRBJ2-5
D gene: -

CDR3 protein: CASRLTDTQYF
CDR3 DNA: TGTGCCAGCAGACTCACAGATACGCAGTATTTT
clone size: few
V gene: TRBV11-1
J gene: TRBJ2-3
D gene: -

CDR3 protein: CAIRAQGGTEAFF
CDR3 DNA: TGTGCCATCAGGGCGCAGGGGGGCACTGAAGCTTTCTTT
clone size: -
V gene: TRBV10-3
J gene: TRBJ1-1
D gene: TRBD1

CDR3 protein: CASSLAVSYEQYF
CDR3 DNA: TGTGCCAGCAGTTTAGCGGTCTCCTACGAGCAGTACTTC
clone size: few
V gene: TRBV27
J gene: TRBJ2-7
D gene: -

CDR3 protein: CASSPDRRYAYEQYF
CDR3 DNA: TGTGCCAGCAGCCCTGACAGACGTTACGCGTACGAGCAGTACTTC
clone size: -
V gene: TRBV2
J gene: TRBJ2-7
D gene: -

CDR3 protein: CASSPTGFGDTEAFF
CDR3 DNA: TGTGCCAGCAGCCCCACAGGGTTTGGTGACACTGAAGCTTTCTTT
clone size: -
V gene: TRBV11-3
J gene: TRBJ1-1
D gene: -

CDR3 protein: CALESDRSYNSPLHF
CDR3 DNA: TGTGCCTTGGAGAGCGACCGCTCCTATAATTCACCCCTCCACTTT
clone size: few
V gene: TRBV30
J gene: TRBJ1-6
D gene: -

CDR3 protein: CASSHELYLGERANVLTF
CDR3 DNA: TGTGCCAGCTCCCATGAACTATACCTCGGTGAACGGGCCAACGTCCTGACTTTC
clone size: -
V gene: TRBV18
J gene: TRBJ2-6
D gene: -

CDR3 protein: CASSLGGQGNYGYTF
CDR3 DNA: TGTGCCAGTAGCCTTGGGGGACAGGGAAACTATGGCTACACCTTC
clone size: -
V gene: TRBV19
J gene: TRBJ1-2
D gene: TRBD1

CDR3 protein: CSALGGVVAYEQYF
CDR3 DNA: TGCAGCGCGCTAGGGGGGGTCGTTGCCTACGAGCAGTACTTC
clone size: few
V gene: TRBV29-1
J gene: TRBJ2-7
D gene: -

CDR3 protein: CASSRQGATDTQYF
CDR3 DNA: TGTGCCAGCAGTCGACAGGGGGCGACAGATACGCAGTATTTT
clone size: -
V gene: TRBV6-5
J gene: TRBJ2-3
D gene: TRBD1

CDR3 protein: CASSSGTYEQYF
CDR3 DNA: TGTGCCAGCAGTTCGGGGACCTACGAGCAGTACTTC
clone size: -
V gene: TRBV27
J gene: TRBJ2-7
D gene: -

CDR3 protein: CASSLGQSSTEAFF
CDR3 DNA: TGTGCCAGCAGTTTAGGACAGTCGTCCACTGAAGCTTTCTTT
clone size: -
V gene: TRBV27
J gene: TRBJ1-1
D gene: -

CDR3 protein: CASSLRPAQGNEQYF
CDR3 DNA: TGTGCCAGCAGCCTACGTCCCGCGCAGGGCAACGAGCAGTACTTC
clone size: -
V gene: TRBV11-2
J gene: TRBJ2-7
D gene: -

CDR3 protein: CASSYEGIGSPLHF
CDR3 DNA: TGTGCCAGCAGTTACGAGGGAATCGGTTCACCCCTCCACTTT
clone size: -
V gene: TRBV6-5
J gene: TRBJ1-6
D gene: -

CDR3 protein: CASSLGGETDTQYF
CDR3 DNA: TGTGCCAGCAGCTTGGGGGGGGAGACAGATACGCAGTATTTT
clone size: few
V gene: TRBV5-4
J gene: TRBJ2-3
D gene: -

CDR3 protein: CAWSSGGSNSPLHF
CDR3 DNA: TGTGCCTGGAGCTCCGGGGGGAGTAATTCACCCCTCCACTTT
clone size: -
V gene: TRBV30
J gene: TRBJ1-6
D gene: -

CDR3 protein: CASSATRGTTYEQYF
CDR3 DNA: TGTGCCAGCAGTGCTACTAGGGGGACAACCTACGAGCAGTACTTC
clone size: -
V gene: TRBV2
J gene: TRBJ2-7
D gene: -

CDR3 protein: CATLPQNRLFDNEQFF
CDR3 DNA: TGTGCCACCCTGCCCCAGAACAGGCTATTTGACAATGAGCAGTTCTTC
clone size: -
V gene: TRBV2
J gene: TRBJ2-1
D gene: -

CDR3 protein: CASSLGAGLPFEQYF
CDR3 DNA: TGTGCCAGCAGCTTAGGGGCGGGGTTACCGTTCGAGCAGTACTTC
clone size: -
V gene: TRBV7-9
J gene: TRBJ2-7
D gene: -

CDR3 protein: CASSFAGTEGRNRAREQYF
CDR3 DNA: TGCGCCAGCAGCTTTGCCGGGACAGAAGGAAGGAATCGGGCTCGCGAGCAGTACTTC
clone size: -
V gene: TRBV5-1
J gene: TRBJ2-7
D gene: TRBD1

CDR3 protein: CASSSVSGGPAVEQFF
CDR3 DNA: TGTGCCAGCAGCTCTGTAAGCGGGGGGCCCGCCGTTGAGCAGTTCTTC
clone size: -
V gene: TRBV7-3
J gene: TRBJ2-1
D gene: TRBD2

CDR3 protein: CASSLKGPTSSYEQYF
CDR3 DNA: TGCGCCAGCAGCTTGAAGGGGCCCACAAGCTCCTACGAGCAGTACTTC
clone size: -
V gene: TRBV5-1
J gene: TRBJ2-7
D gene: -

CDR3 protein: CASSTGGWTDTQYF
CDR3 DNA: TGTGCCAGTAGTACAGGGGGGTGGACAGATACGCAGTATTTT
clone size: few
V gene: TRBV19
J gene: TRBJ2-3
D gene: -

CDR3 protein: CAWKLKYEQYF
CDR3 DNA: TGTGCCTGGAAGTTAAAATACGAGCAGTACTTC
clone size: once
V gene: TRBV30
J gene: TRBJ2-7
D gene: -

CDR3 protein: CASSLDLGGGRNEQFF
CDR3 DNA: TGTGCCAGCAGCTTAGATCTCGGCGGGGGGAGGAATGAGCAGTTCTTC
clone size: few
V gene: TRBV11-2
J gene: TRBJ2-1
D gene: TRBD2

CDR3 protein: CASSGLVGTGGIEQYF
CDR3 DNA: TGTGCCAGCAGTGGTCTAGTCGGGACAGGGGGAATAGAGCAGTACTTC
clone size: -
V gene: TRBV6-1
J gene: TRBJ2-7
D gene: TRBD1

CDR3 protein: CASSFRQASNQPQHF
CDR3 DNA: TGTGCCAGCAGCTTTAGACAGGCTAGCAATCAGCCCCAGCATTTT
clone size: -
V gene: TRBV5-6
J gene: TRBJ1-5
D gene: -

CDR3 protein: CSARLYEQYF
CDR3 DNA: TGCAGTGCTAGACTCTACGAGCAGTACTTC
clone size: -
V gene: TRBV20-1
J gene: TRBJ2-7
D gene: -